This entry lists 20 T cell receptor beta chains sequenced from one sample in a study of tissue T cells after allogeneic stem cell transplantation. Some clones are missing from TCRdb's copy, which holds only in-frame ones; the method was immunoSEQ multiplex PCR. This sample has about 22,000 clones, with approximately 77% found just once. Sequencing input: spleen. Source of these receptors: a female BALB/c mouse in good health. Mouse strain MHC haplotype: H2-d.

Details on this clone: Any gene name here is a mouse gene name. The CDR3 extends 1 residue past the end of the read, so its final part is completed from the germline J gene. The rearrangement uses TRBV1 and TRBJ2-1; 7 nucleotides agree with TRBD1. This CDR3 is built from 14 residues. CDR1 NSQYPW and CDR2 LRSPGD come from the germline V gene (reference sequence). V was pared by 3 bases and J by 3 bases, with 2 bases of the junction left unmatched. CDR3 bases read: TGCACCTGCAGTGCGGGACAGCTCTATGCTGAGCAGTTC. Amino acids: CTCSAGQLYAEQF. The complete CDR3 reads CTCSAGQLYAEQFF.

On this clone itself: Mouse germline and gene names are used. The read halts 1 residue ahead of the CDR3 end, with the missing end drawn from the germline J gene. The chain couples TRBV13-1 to TRBJ2-1, with 8 positions matching TRBD2. With 3 bases clipped from V and 2 bases from J, the junction kept 1 base outside the gene matches. This CDR3 has 14 residues. Germline V gene data show CDR1 as NSHNY and CDR2 as SYGAGN. The CDR3 DNA, read in part, is TGTGCCAGCAGTGGGGGGGGCCACTATGCTGAGCAGTTC. This gives the protein CASSGGGHYAEQF. The whole CDR3 region reads CASSGGGHYAEQFF.

Comments on this clone: Mouse names are used for the genes. The CDR3 end lies 1 residue beyond the end of the read and is filled in from the germline J gene. The rearrangement joins TRBV4 to TRBJ2-7; D might be TRBD1 or TRBD2, each matching 6 bases. Germline V gene lookup returns CDR1 LGHDT and CDR2 YNNKQL (reference sequence). CDR3 length equals 11 residues. The V gene lost 10 bases and the J gene lost 6 bases, with 13 bases spanning the gap. The sequenced part of the CDR3 DNA is TGTGCCATAGGGGGGAGTATTGAACAGTAC. This sequence encodes CAIGGSIEQY. The whole CDR3 sequence reads CAIGGSIEQYF.

Concerning this clone itself: Gene labels here are mouse ones. The read finishes 1 residue shy of the CDR3 end, and the germline J gene is used to complete it. The chain employs TRBV3 and TRBJ2-3, with D maybe TRBD2 (5 bases). CDR1 is SNHLY and CDR2 is FYNGKV in the germline V gene (reference sequence). The CDR3 covers 14 residues. The V end was cut by 3 bases, the J end by 1 base, with 8 bases between. The sequenced CDR3 bases are TGTGCCAGCAGCTTTGGGGTTGGTGCAGAAACGCTGTAT. It encodes CASSFGVGAETLY. The complete CDR3 sequence is CASSFGVGAETLYF.

Comments on this clone: Gene and germline names: mouse. CDR3 region: CTCSAPGHNERLFF. The sequenced part of the CDR3 DNA is TGCACCTGCAGTGCTCCGGGACACAACGAAAGATTATTT. The V and J genes are TRBV1 and TRBJ1-4, with D perhaps matching TRBD1 (6 bases). Read sequence stops 1 residue before the CDR3 end, and the germline J gene provides the missing end. V lost 3 bases and J lost 4, with 9 bases in between. The CDR3 is 14 residues long. Germline-derived CDR1 and CDR2 are NSQYPW and LRSPGD (reference sequence).

About this clone itself: Gene names follow the mouse nomenclature. The read is 1 residue too short to cover the CDR3 end, so that end is filled in from the germline J gene. The chain links TRBV19 to TRBJ2-2; D is tentatively TRBD1 or TRBD2 (6 bases each). The V and J ends lost 4 bases and 0 bases respectively, with 10 bases between them. Germline V gene data show CDR1 as FNHDT and CDR2 as SITEND (reference sequence). The CDR3 contains 15 residues. The CDR3 bases that were read are TGTGCCAGCAGTCTGGGGACAACAAACACCGGGCAGCTCTAC. Its translation is CASSLGTTNTGQLY. The full CDR3 is CASSLGTTNTGQLYF.

Concerning this clone: Gene names refer to mouse genes. The read ends 1 residue before the CDR3 terminus; that terminus is restored from the germline J gene. V and J are TRBV30 and TRBJ2-5; 7 bases fit TRBD2. CDR3 size: 11 residues. Germline CDR1 SQVVS, CDR2 ANEGSEA. With V trimmed by 5 bases and J by 6 bases, 2 bases remained unmatched. CDR3 protein: CSSLTGDTQYF. CDR3 DNA, as far as it was read: TGTAGTTCTCTGACTGGGGACACCCAGTAC.

As regards this clone: The gene symbols are mouse symbols. The read terminates 1 residue ahead of where the CDR3 ends, so the germline J gene completes it. V is TRBV31 and J is TRBJ1-1; D unclear. Germline CDR1 is GKSSPN and CDR2 is SITVG. This CDR3 has 12 residues. The ends were cut back, 3 bases at V and 5 bases at J, with 10 bases in the middle. Partial CDR3 DNA: TGTGCCTGGAGCCTCTGGGGAACAGAAGTCTTC. Its translation is CAWSLWGTEVF. The entire CDR3 is CAWSLWGTEVFF.

Of note for this clone: Mouse germline and gene names are used. The read ends 1 residue shy of where the CDR3 ends; the end is completed using the germline J gene. The V gene is TRBV13-1, the J gene TRBJ1-4, with D unclear. The CDR3 sequence is 13 residues long. From germline, CDR1 is NSHNY and CDR2 SYGAGN. Trimming stripped 0 bases from V and 7 bases from J, with 7 bases between. CDR3 bases read: TGTGCCAGCAGTGATGACGGGTTCGAAAGATTATTT. This translates into CASSDDGFERLF. The full CDR3 reads CASSDDGFERLFF. The full variable domain, rest sourced from reference TRBV13-1 and TRBJ1-4, is EAAVTQSPRNKVTVTGGNVTLSCRQTNSHNYMYWYRQDTGHGLRLIHYSYGAGNLRIGDVPDGYKATRTTQEDFFLLLELASPSQTSLYFCASSDDGFERLFFGHGTKLSVL.

As to this clone: All gene names here are mouse names. The read ends 1 residue shy of where the CDR3 ends; the end is completed using the germline J gene. V gene TRBV2 combines with J gene TRBJ2-4, with a tentative D call TRBD1 (5 bases). This CDR3 is built from 15 residues. CDR1 is LGHNA and CDR2 is YSYQKL in the germline V gene. V was pared by 0 bases and J by 1 base, with 8 bases between. CDR3 DNA (partial): TGTGCCAGCAGCCAAGATTCCAGGGGTCAAAACACCTTGTAC. This codes for CASSQDSRGQNTLY. The CDR3 as a whole reads CASSQDSRGQNTLYF.

Points on this clone: Gene labels here are mouse ones. The read comes to an end 1 residue before the CDR3 does, leaving the germline J gene to fill in the end. This sample includes further DNA sequences coding for the same CDR3. This chain links TRBV2 with TRBJ2-3; the D gene could be TRBD1 or TRBD2 (6 bases each). This CDR3 has 15 amino acids. CDR1 and CDR2 from the germline V gene are LGHNA and YSYQKL. Trimming pared 0 bases from V and 0 bases from J, leaving 7 bases between. CDR3 bases read: TGTGCCAGCAGCCAAGAAGGGGGGAGTGCAGAAACGCTGTAT. Translation: CASSQEGGSAETLY. The complete CDR3 protein is CASSQEGGSAETLYF.

This clone was seen just once. Gene names and germline match the mouse. Read coverage stops 1 residue before the CDR3 terminus; the germline J gene supplies the remainder. The rearrangement joins TRBV19 to TRBJ1-6, with a tentative D call TRBD1 (5 bases). TRBJ1-6 is identified as an open reading frame with a role that is uncertain. Trimming shortened V by 5 bases and J by 6 bases, and 9 bases separated the two germline ends. Germline-derived CDR1 and CDR2 are FNHDT and SITEND (reference sequence). The CDR3 contains 13 residues. CDR3 region: CASRFRVNSPLYF. Incomplete CDR3 DNA: TGTGCCAGCAGATTCAGGGTTAATTCGCCCCTCTAC.

Comment on this clone: The germline and genes are mouse ones. The read terminates 1 residue ahead of where the CDR3 ends, so the germline J gene completes it. The rearrangement joins TRBV1 to TRBJ1-3; D may be TRBD1 (5 bases). The CDR3 covers 13 residues. Deletions cut 3 bases from V and 6 bases from J, with 9 bases between. Germline CDR1 and CDR2: NSQYPW and LRSPGD (reference sequence). CDR3 loop: CTCSASDKNTLYF. Partial CDR3 DNA: TGCACCTGCAGTGCGTCGGACAAAAATACGCTCTAT.

Notes on this clone: Any gene name here is a mouse gene name. The read is 1 residue too short to cover the CDR3 end, so that end is filled in from the germline J gene. Other DNA sequences in this specimen translate into the identical CDR3. The chain couples TRBV19 to TRBJ1-3; 7 bases are shared with TRBD1. V was clipped by 1 base and J by 2 bases; unmatched bases: 0. The CDR3 totals 14 residues. Germline V gives CDR1 FNHDT, CDR2 SITEND (reference sequence). The CDR3 protein is CASSITGAGNTLYF. CDR3 bases read: TGTGCCAGCAGTATAACAGGGGCTGGAAATACGCTCTAT.

Regarding this clone: The genes and germline here are from mouse. Read data end 1 residue before the CDR3 end; the end is taken from the germline J gene. This rearrangement joins TRBV19 to TRBJ2-7; unclear D gene. V was clipped by 2 bases and J by 3 bases, with 6 bases between them. This CDR3 has 12 residues. Germline lookup yields CDR1 FNHDT and CDR2 SITEND (reference sequence). CDR3 bases read: TGTGCCAGCAGTATCGGGGTCTATGAACAGTAC. The encoded protein is CASSIGVYEQY. The whole CDR3 sequence reads CASSIGVYEQYF. The full variable domain, its missing parts supplied by reference TRBV19 and TRBJ2-7, is GGIITQTPKFLIGQEGQKLTLKCQQNFNHDTMYWYRQDSGKGLRLIYYSITENDLQKGDLSEGYDASREKKSSFSLTVTSAQKNEMAVFLCASSIGVYEQYFGPGTRLTVL.

A note on this clone: The listed genes are named as in mouse. Read data end 1 residue before the CDR3 end; the end is taken from the germline J gene. This chain connects TRBV13-2 to TRBJ2-5, with 10 bases fitting TRBD2. Germline V gives CDR1 NNHNN, CDR2 SYGAGS (reference sequence). V lost 5 bases and J lost 2; bases outside the gene matches: 5. There are 15 residues in the CDR3. Incomplete CDR3 DNA: TGTGCCAGCGGCCCGACTGGGGGGTTCCAAGACACCCAGTAC. This codes for CASGPTGGFQDTQY. The entire CDR3 reads CASGPTGGFQDTQYF.

With regard to this clone: The genes are named according to mouse. The CDR3 end is not reached by the read, which stops 1 residue before it; the germline J gene fills it in. The V and J genes are TRBV5 and TRBJ2-4; 8 positions match TRBD2. Germline CDR1 is LGHNA and CDR2 is YNLKQL (reference sequence). V was pared by 0 bases and J by 0 bases, with 2 bases of the junction left unmatched. This CDR3 has 16 residues. The DNA read from the CDR3 is TGTGCCAGCAGCCAAGAGGGGGGGCCTAGTCAAAACACCTTGTAC. Encoded protein: CASSQEGGPSQNTLY. The CDR3 in full is CASSQEGGPSQNTLYF.

Concerning this clone: The germline and genes are mouse ones. The CDR3 end falls 1 residue outside the read, so it is completed with the germline J gene. The genes are TRBV2 and TRBJ1-1; 7 nucleotides agree with TRBD1. The ends lost 0 bases at V and 5 bases at J; junction bases unmatched: 3. The CDR3 spans 14 residues. Germline CDR1 and CDR2: LGHNA and YSYQKL. The CDR3 spells CASSQDQGGTEVFF. CDR3 DNA, as far as it was read: TGTGCCAGCAGCCAAGATCAGGGGGGGACAGAAGTCTTC.

As to this clone: Mouse names are used for the genes. Read data end 1 residue before the CDR3 end; the end is taken from the germline J gene. The gene calls are TRBV5 and TRBJ1-2; D uncertain. The germline V and J ends were trimmed by 3 bases and 0 bases, with 5 bases remaining between them. This CDR3 has 13 residues. The germline V gene has CDR1 LGHNA and CDR2 YNLKQL (reference sequence). The sequenced part of the CDR3 DNA is TGTGCCAGCAGCCAGGCCCCAAACTCCGACTACACC. Protein: CASSQAPNSDYT. The complete CDR3 reads CASSQAPNSDYTF.

Regarding this clone: Gene names and germline match the mouse. The read ends 1 residue shy of where the CDR3 ends; the end is completed using the germline J gene. The chain uses TRBV30 and TRBJ1-2, with 9 bases that match TRBD1. Germline V gene data show CDR1 as SQVVS and CDR2 as ANEGSEA. V was clipped by 3 bases and J by 1 base; unmatched bases: 0. The CDR3 has 13 residues. This CDR3 reads CSSRDRGNSDYTF. The sequenced CDR3 bases are TGTAGTTCTAGGGACAGGGGAAACTCCGACTACACC.